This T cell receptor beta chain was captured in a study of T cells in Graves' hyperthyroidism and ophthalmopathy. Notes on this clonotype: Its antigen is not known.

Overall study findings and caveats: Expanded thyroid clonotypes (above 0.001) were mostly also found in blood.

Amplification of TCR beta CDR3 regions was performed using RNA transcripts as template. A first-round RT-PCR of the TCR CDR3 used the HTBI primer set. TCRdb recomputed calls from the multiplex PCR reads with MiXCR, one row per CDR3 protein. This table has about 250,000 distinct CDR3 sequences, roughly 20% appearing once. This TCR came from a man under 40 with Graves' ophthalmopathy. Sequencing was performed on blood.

CDR3 in amino acids: CASSLSGRWFF. The CDR3 DNA sequence: TGTGCCAGCAGCCTTAGCGGGAGGTGGTTCTTC. The chain uses TRBV11-2 and TRBJ2-1, with 10 bases aligning to TRBD2. Losses at the gene ends were 5 bases for V and 15 bases for J; bases not matched to a gene: 4. CDR3 length: 11 residues. The germline gives CDR1 SGHAT, CDR2 FQNNGV.